The rows below give T cell receptor beta chains drawn from one sample of a study of beta chain features in type 1 diabetes. Assay: immunoSEQ multiplex PCR; the TCRdb copy retains only in-frame clones and omits some. Here the sample spans about 150,000 clones, approximately 8.1% being singletons. The sample taken for sequencing was central memory CD4+ T cells from blood. The receptors were gathered from a man aged 18 to 30 in good health. CDR3s include the opening cysteine and the closing phenylalanine or tryptophan. Fields, in order: CDR3 length, clone size, D gene, J gene, V gene, CDR3 DNA, CDR3 protein. The D gene is left open where the match is weak. The size entry is marked missing in some rows and otherwise reads once, few, many or a size class.

14 | NA | NA | TRBJ2-3 | TRBV5-4 | TGTGCCAGCAGCCCCCGGACAGGAGGGGATACGCAGTATTTT | CASSPRTGGDTQYF
15 | NA | TRBD1 | TRBJ2-6 | TRBV29-1 | TGCAGCGTTGGGACAGGGGAGCCCGGGGCCAACGTCCTGACTTTC | CSVGTGEPGANVLTF
14 | few | NA | TRBJ2-7 | TRBV6-1 | TGTGCCAGCACAAGGCTCCCGGACACCTACGAGCAGTACTTC | CASTRLPDTYEQYF
15 | few | TRBD1 | TRBJ1-2 | TRBV18 | TGTGCCAGCTCACCCGGGACAGGGACCGACTATGGCTACACCTTC | CASSPGTGTDYGYTF
16 | few | TRBD2 | TRBJ2-5 | TRBV7-2 | TGTGCCAGCAGCTTAGTGTCAGCGGGGGGAAAAGAGACCCAGTACTTC | CASSLVSAGGKETQYF
15 | NA | NA | TRBJ1-2 | TRBV7-2 | TGTGCCAGCAGCTTAGAGGTGACAGTTAGCTATGGCTACACCTTC | CASSLEVTVSYGYTF
12 | few | TRBD1 | TRBJ1-2 | TRBV29-1 | TGCAGCGTATTACCGACAGGGGATGGCTACACCTTC | CSVLPTGDGYTF
14 | NA | TRBD1 | TRBJ1-5 | TRBV6-1 | TGTGCCAGCAGCCAGGGGGGTTACAATCAGCCCCAGCATTTT | CASSQGGYNQPQHF
17 | few | TRBD1 | TRBJ2-1 | TRBV5-1 | TGCGCCAGCAGCCTGGGACAGGGCGCTAGCTCCTACAATGAGCAGTTCTTC | CASSLGQGASSYNEQFF
14 | NA | NA | TRBJ2-7 | TRBV5-6 | TGTGCCAGCAGCTTGGAACCCGTCGGGGGCGAGCAGTACTTC | CASSLEPVGGEQYF
14 | few | TRBD1 | TRBJ1-5 | TRBV28 | TGTGCCAGCAGCCCGACAGGGTACGTACAGCCCCAGCATTTT | CASSPTGYVQPQHF
14 | few | TRBD1 | TRBJ1-2 | TRBV11-3 | TGTGCCAGCAGCCCCGGACAGGGGGCTGGCGGCTACACCTTC | CASSPGQGAGGYTF
14 | few | TRBD1 | TRBJ2-7 | TRBV18 | TGTGCCAGCTCACCCCGGGACAGCAACTACGAGCAGTACTTC | CASSPRDSNYEQYF
13 | many | TRBD2 | TRBJ2-7 | TRBV19 | TGTGCCAGTAGGCCGGGGGGAGTCGATGAGCAGTACTTC | CASRPGGVDEQYF
12 | NA | TRBD2 | TRBJ2-7 | TRBV6-6 | TGTGCCAGCAGCCTTCGGGGGGACGAGCAGTACTTC | CASSLRGDEQYF
17 | many | NA | TRBJ2-7 | TRBV28 | TGTGCCAGCAGTTTAAGCCCCGGGACTGGGAACTCCTACGAGCAGTACTTC | CASSLSPGTGNSYEQYF
16 | few | TRBD2 | TRBJ2-7 | TRBV18 | TGTGCCAGCTCAGTTTATTCGACTAGCGGGGGCTACGAGCAGTACTTC | CASSVYSTSGGYEQYF
14 | NA | NA | TRBJ1-3 | TRBV2 | TGTGCCAGCAGAGGGGACATCTCTGGAAACACCATATATTTT | CASRGDISGNTIYF
14 | NA | NA | TRBJ2-7 | TRBV6-5 | TGTGCCAGCAGTTACGTGGCAGGGGACTACGAGCAGTACTTC | CASSYVAGDYEQYF
15 | few | NA | TRBJ2-7 | TRBV6-1 | TGTGCCAGCAGTGAAGCGCAGTGGGGACACTCCGAGCAGTACTTC | CASSEAQWGHSEQYF
13 | many | TRBD1 | TRBJ1-1 | TRBV27 | TGTGCCAGCAGGCTCGGGGACAGGGGGCGAGCTTTCTTT | CASRLGDRGRAFF
14 | NA | NA | TRBJ1-5 | TRBV11-2 | TGTGCCAGCAGCCCCCTCCTAGGAGGGCCCCCCCAGCATTTT | CASSPLLGGPPQHF
14 | many | TRBD1 | TRBJ1-4 | TRBV7-9 | TGTGCCAGCAGCGCGGGACAGGGTATCGGAAAACTGTTTTTT | CASSAGQGIGKLFF
13 | few | NA | TRBJ2-1 | TRBV5-6 | TGTGCCAGCAGCTATGGGGGGGGGCGTCCCTGGTTCTTC | CASSYGGGRPWFF
14 | few | NA | TRBJ2-6 | TRBV7-3 | TGTGCCAGCAGCCCACTCGGGGGGGCCAACGTCCTGACTTTC | CASSPLGGANVLTF
14 | few | NA | TRBJ2-3 | TRBV5-1 | TGCGCCAGCAACTCGGGAGCGGGCCCAGATACGCAGTATTTT | CASNSGAGPDTQYF
15 | NA | NA | TRBJ1-2 | TRBV14 | TGTGCCAGCAGCCAACAGGGTCTCGCTAACTATGGCTACACCTTC | CASSQQGLANYGYTF
16 | many | TRBD1 | TRBJ2-4 | TRBV28 | TGTGCCAGCCAATCCGGGACAGGGGGCGCCAAAAACATTCAGTACTTC | CASQSGTGGAKNIQYF